This T cell receptor (beta chain) was captured in a study of CD8 T cells in ankylosing spondylitis. The V gene's germline CDR1 is GTSNPN and CDR2 SVGIG (reference sequence). With V trimmed by 4 bases and J by 1 base, 0 bases remained unmatched. This CDR3 region has 12 residues. MiXCR, applied by TCRdb to the 5' RACE reads, yields one record per CDR3 protein. Among 250,000 to 300,000 distinct CDR3 sequences listed, approximately 20% were seen once. The chain joins TRBV30 to TRBJ1-1, with 7 positions matching TRBD1. This clonotype was sampled from a male donor with ankylosing spondylitis or in good health (not recorded which). What was sequenced was blood, either unsorted or a sorted T cell fraction (not recorded which). The CDR3 loop reads CAWNRGNTEAFF. CDR3 in DNA: TGTGCCTGGAACAGGGGGAACACTGAAGCTTTCTTT.